The next 6 T cell receptor beta chains were all read from a single sample in a study of long-term antiretroviral therapy in people with HIV. At survey level, the immunoSEQ assay was run in its v3.0 version. The table came from immunoSEQ multiplex PCR; TCRdb's copy has only in-frame clones and leaves some out. The repertoire consists of 25,000 to 35,000 clones, with 88% occurring once and the leading ten covering about 4%. Here the sequenced sample was unsorted PBMCs, taken 0.5 years after starting antiretroviral therapy. The receptors were sampled from a woman under 30 with HIV.

This clone was detected only a few times. The J gene is TRBJ1-5, the V gene TRBV25-1, with a weak D call TRBD1 (6 bases). V lost 7 bases and J 4 bases, leaving 8 bases between the germline ends. Germline V gives CDR1 MGHDK, CDR2 SYGVNS. The CDR3 length is 12 residues. CDR3 residues: CASNTGNQPQHF. The CDR3 nucleotides are TGTGCCAGCAATACAGGGAATCAGCCCCAGCATTTT.

The rearrangement uses TRBV11-2 and TRBJ1-6; D ambiguous. Germline lookup yields CDR1 SGHAT and CDR2 FQNNGV. Trimming cost V 5 bases and J 10 bases, with 15 bases left between them. This CDR3 contains 14 residues. CDR3 loop: CASSLGRSYSPLHF. DNA of the CDR3: TGTGCCAGCAGCCTCGGTCGGTCTTACTCACCCCTCCACTTT.

This chain connects TRBV25-1 to TRBJ1-2; TRBD1 aligns across 7 bases. Germline V CDR1 and CDR2: MGHDK, SYGVNS. With 1 base clipped from V and 4 bases from J, the junction kept 12 bases outside the gene matches. This CDR3 has 17 residues. DNA for the CDR3: TGTGCCAGCAGTGAATGGCCAGGGGGGGCACCATTCTATGGCTACACCTTC. Translated: CASSEWPGGAPFYGYTF.

This clone was recorded once. The gene calls are TRBV7-2 and TRBJ1-4; D is undetermined. Trimming removed 1 base from V and 5 bases from J, with 8 bases in between. The V gene's germline CDR1 is SGHTA and CDR2 FQGNSA. The CDR3 spans 14 residues. The CDR3 sequence: CASSLGIGNEKLFF. CDR3 nucleotide sequence: TGTGCCAGCAGCTTAGGGATAGGGAATGAAAAACTGTTTTTT.

V gene TRBV2 combines with J gene TRBJ1-1, with D unresolved. The germline CDR1 and CDR2 sequences are SNHLY and FYNNEI. V was shortened by 7 bases and J by 0 bases, with 9 bases between the two germline ends. This CDR3 comprises 13 residues. CDR3 sequence (DNA): TGTGCCAGCATAACAGAGCTGAACACTGAAGCTTTCTTT. It yields the protein CASITELNTEAFF. The full variable domain, its missing parts supplied by reference TRBV2 and TRBJ1-1, is EPEVTQTPSHQVTQMGQEVILRCVPISNHLYFYWYRQILGQKVEFLVSFYNNEISEKSEIFDDQFSVERPDGSNFTLKIRSTKLEDSAMYFCASITELNTEAFFGQGTRLTVV.

The V and J genes are TRBV28 and TRBJ1-4, with D hard to call. The CDR3 runs 14 residues. Trimming took 6 bases from V and 0 from J, leaving 8 bases between them. The V gene's germline CDR1 is MDHEN and CDR2 SYDVKM. The CDR3: CASRIGSTNEKLFF. Here the CDR3 DNA reads TGTGCCAGCAGGATCGGCTCAACTAATGAAAAACTGTTTTTT.